This T cell receptor (beta chain) is drawn from a study of cytomegalovirus exposure and HLA in healthy donors. Study results and caveats: Listed as cytomegalovirus-associated were 150 or so TCR beta chains. The tendency of first-cohort TCR clusters to co-occur in the 120 or so validation repertoires was identified by a subsequent analysis. Rare sequences made up most TCRs, while some public TCRs were found in many donors. Confirmation was obtained in vitro that a few CMV-associated chains are specific for CMV antigens.

A remark on this clone: No antigen is known for it.

There are 15 residues in the CDR3. The germline gives CDR1 SGHKS, CDR2 YYEKEE (reference sequence). V was shortened by 4 bases and J by 0 bases, with 13 bases between the two germline ends. Sequencing was performed with immunoSEQ multiplex PCR; in TCRdb, only in-frame clones are kept and a portion is missing. The data show approximately 300,000 clones, 70% to 90% seen once. The clonotype was recovered from a woman in her late teens or twenties in good health and CMV-seronegative. The chain couples TRBV5-5 to TRBJ1-1, with TRBD1 as a possible D gene (5 bases). The source material was PBMCs. CDR3 amino acids: CASSLLQTVNTEAFF. The CDR3 bases are TGTGCCAGCAGCCTACTCCAGACAGTGAACACTGAAGCTTTCTTT.